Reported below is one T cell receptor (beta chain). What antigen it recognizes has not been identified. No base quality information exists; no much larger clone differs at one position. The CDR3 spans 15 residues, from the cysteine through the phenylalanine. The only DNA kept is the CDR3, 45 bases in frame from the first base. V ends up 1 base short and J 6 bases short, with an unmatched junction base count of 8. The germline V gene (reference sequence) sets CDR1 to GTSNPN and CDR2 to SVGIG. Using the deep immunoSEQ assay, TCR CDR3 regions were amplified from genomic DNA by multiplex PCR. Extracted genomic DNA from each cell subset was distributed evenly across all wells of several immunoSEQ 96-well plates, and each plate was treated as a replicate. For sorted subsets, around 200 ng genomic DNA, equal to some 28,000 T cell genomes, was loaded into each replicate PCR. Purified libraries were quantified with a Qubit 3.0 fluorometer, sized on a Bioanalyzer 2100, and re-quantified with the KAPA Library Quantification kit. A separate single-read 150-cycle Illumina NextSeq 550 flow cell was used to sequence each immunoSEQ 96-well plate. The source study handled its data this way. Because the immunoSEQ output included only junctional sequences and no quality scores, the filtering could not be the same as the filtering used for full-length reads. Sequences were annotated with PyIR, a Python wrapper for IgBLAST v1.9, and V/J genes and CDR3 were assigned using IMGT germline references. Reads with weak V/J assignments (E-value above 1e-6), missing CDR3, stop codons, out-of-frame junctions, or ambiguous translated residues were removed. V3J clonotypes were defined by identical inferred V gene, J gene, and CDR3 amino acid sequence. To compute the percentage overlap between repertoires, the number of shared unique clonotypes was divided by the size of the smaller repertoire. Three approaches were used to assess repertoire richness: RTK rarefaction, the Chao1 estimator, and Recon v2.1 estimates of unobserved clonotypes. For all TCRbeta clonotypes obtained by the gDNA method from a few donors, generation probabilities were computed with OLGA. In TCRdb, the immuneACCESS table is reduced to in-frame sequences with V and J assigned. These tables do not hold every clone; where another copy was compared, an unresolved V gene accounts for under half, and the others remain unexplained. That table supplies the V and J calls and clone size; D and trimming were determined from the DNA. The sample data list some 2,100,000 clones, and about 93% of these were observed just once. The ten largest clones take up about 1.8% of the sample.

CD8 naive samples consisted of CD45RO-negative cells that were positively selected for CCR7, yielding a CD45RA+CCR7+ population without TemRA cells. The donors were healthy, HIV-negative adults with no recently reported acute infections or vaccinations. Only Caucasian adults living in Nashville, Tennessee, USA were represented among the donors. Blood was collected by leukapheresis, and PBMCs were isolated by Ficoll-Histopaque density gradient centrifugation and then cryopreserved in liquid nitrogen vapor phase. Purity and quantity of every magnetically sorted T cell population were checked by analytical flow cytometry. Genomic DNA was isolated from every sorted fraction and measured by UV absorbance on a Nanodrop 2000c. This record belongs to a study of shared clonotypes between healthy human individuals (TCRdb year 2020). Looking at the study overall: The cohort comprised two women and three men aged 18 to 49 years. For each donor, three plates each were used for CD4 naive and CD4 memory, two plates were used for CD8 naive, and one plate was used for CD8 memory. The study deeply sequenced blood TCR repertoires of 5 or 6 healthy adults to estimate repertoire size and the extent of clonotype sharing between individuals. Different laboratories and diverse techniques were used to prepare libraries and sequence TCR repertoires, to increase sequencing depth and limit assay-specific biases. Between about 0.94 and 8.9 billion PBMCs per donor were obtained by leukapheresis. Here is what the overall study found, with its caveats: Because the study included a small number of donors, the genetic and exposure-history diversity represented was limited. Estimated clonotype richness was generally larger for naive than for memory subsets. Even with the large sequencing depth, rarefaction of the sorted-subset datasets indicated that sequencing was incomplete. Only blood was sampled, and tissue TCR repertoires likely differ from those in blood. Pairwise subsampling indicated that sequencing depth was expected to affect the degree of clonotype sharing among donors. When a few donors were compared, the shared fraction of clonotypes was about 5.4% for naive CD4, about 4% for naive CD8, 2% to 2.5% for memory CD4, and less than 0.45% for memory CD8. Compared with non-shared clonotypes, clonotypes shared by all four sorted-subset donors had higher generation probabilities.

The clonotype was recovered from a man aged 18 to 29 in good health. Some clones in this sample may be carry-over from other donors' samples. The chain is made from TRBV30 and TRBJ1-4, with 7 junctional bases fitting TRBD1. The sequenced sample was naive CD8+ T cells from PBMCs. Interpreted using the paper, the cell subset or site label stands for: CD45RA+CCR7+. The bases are TGTGCCTGGAGTGGAGGGCAGGGGGGTGATGAAAAACTGTTTTTT. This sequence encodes CAWSGGQGGDEKLFF.